This T cell receptor (beta chain) stems from a study of CD8+ T cells in alopecia areata. CDR1 is SGHRS, CDR2 YFSETQ, per germline. Between the trimmed V and J ends, which lost 3 bases and 8 bases, there was a span of 11 bases. The CDR3 is 12 residues long. Following RNA extraction, reverse transcription yielded cDNA that acted as the sequencing template. Measured with immunoSEQ multiplex PCR; TCRdb has only the in-frame clones, and not every one. Found here are about 200,000 clones, over 45% of them singletons; the top ten hold roughly 5.8%. Treatment meaning: oral pan-JAK inhibitor, 5-10 mg twice daily.

The sample here was CD4+ T cells sorted from blood, taken at week 24, from a patient treated with tofacitinib. This receptor was taken from a human donor with alopecia areata. The chain combines TRBV5-1 with TRBJ1-2; a possible D gene is TRBD1 (5 bases). DNA for the CDR3: TGCGCCAGCAGCTGGGGAGGGGACGGCTACACCTTC. Its protein is CASSWGGDGYTF.